This record looks at one T cell receptor (beta chain) sequence and its context. This entry belongs to a study of blood T cell repertoires in COVID-19. The protocol was immunoSEQ multiplex PCR, while the TCRdb copy is restricted to in-frame clones and leaves out a portion. The sample lists 350,000 to 400,000 clones, roughly nine tenths occurring once. Cohorts were assigned according to the clinical history that participants reported. The TCR originated in a woman between 40 and 55 years old who had been exposed to COVID-19. Sequencing was performed on PBMCs or T cells enriched from blood (not recorded which).

The CDR3 protein is CATSDVDYYNEQFF. The CDR3 coding sequence is TGTGCCACCAGTGATGTAGACTACTACAATGAGCAGTTCTTC. This rearrangement joins TRBV24-1 to TRBJ2-1; maybe TRBD2 (5 bases). The V gene's germline CDR1 is KGHDR and CDR2 SFDVKD. The CDR3 is 14 residues long. The V end lost 3 bases, the J end lost 3 bases, and 8 bases lay between the germline ends.